Presented here are 22 T cell receptor beta chains from one specimen sequenced in a study of cytomegalovirus exposure and HLA in healthy donors. 13 Jbeta primers and 60 Vbeta primers were used for the PCR. Here immunoSEQ multiplex PCR was the method, and the copy in TCRdb shows in-frame clones only, minus some. The repertoire consists of around 220,000 clones, with about 83% occurring once and the leading ten covering around a sixth. Sequenced material: PBMCs. The origin of the receptors is a man aged 40-49 years in good health and CMV-seronegative.

This rearrangement joins TRBV6-5 to TRBJ1-2, with D perhaps matching TRBD1 (6 bases). V shed 2 bases and J shed 2 bases, with 6 bases lying between them. Germline lookup yields CDR1 MNHEY and CDR2 SVGAGI. The CDR3 spans 13 residues. CDR3 sequence (DNA): TGTGCCAGCAGTTACCAGGGGAACTATGGCTACACCTTC. This translates into CASSYQGNYGYTF.

The chain couples TRBV11-2 to TRBJ2-1; D is unresolved. CDR1 is SGHAT, CDR2 FQNNGV, per germline. The CDR3 contains 15 residues. V shed 2 bases and J shed 5 bases, with 13 bases lying between them. The CDR3 reads CASSLYWRNHNEQFF. The CDR3 DNA is TGTGCCAGCAGCTTATATTGGCGGAACCACAATGAGCAGTTCTTC.

About this clone: This same CDR3 is encoded by further DNA sequences in the sample. V and J are TRBV4-1 and TRBJ2-5, with D uncertain. Germline assignment: CDR1 MGHRA and CDR2 YSYEKL. The ends were cut back, 1 base at V and 1 base at J, with 4 bases in the middle. The CDR3 is 13 residues long. The chain's CDR3 is CASSQVIQETQYF. CDR3 DNA sequence: TGCGCCAGCAGCCAAGTTATCCAAGAGACCCAGTACTTC.

The chain couples TRBV6-5 to TRBJ2-5; 8 bases are shared with TRBD1. The J call may not be correct, given that the DNA end is closer to TRBJ2-7. Germline V gene sequence: CDR1 MNHEY, CDR2 SVGAGI. The CDR3 loop spans 13 amino acids. The CDR3 protein is CASSYDRGYEQYF. DNA of the CDR3: TGTGCCAGCAGTTACGACAGGGGCTACGAGCAGTACTTC.

The genes are TRBV7-9 and TRBJ2-5; 11 positions match TRBD2. This CDR3 contains 16 residues. Germline V gene sequence: CDR1 SEHNR, CDR2 FQNEAQ (reference sequence). V trimming: 1 base; J trimming: 4 bases; junction bases outside the gene matches: 5. This CDR3 reads CASSLGASGRTETQYF. The CDR3 coding sequence is TGTGCCAGCAGCTTAGGCGCTAGCGGGAGGACAGAGACCCAGTACTTC.

The chain uses TRBV12-5 and TRBJ2-5, with TRBD1 identical over 8 bases. The end of the DNA is better explained by TRBJ2-7, so the J call may be wrong. The CDR3 extends over 16 amino acids. Germline loops: CDR1 LGHNT, CDR2 FRNRAP. CDR3 bases: TGTGCTAGTGGTTTGGTACAGGGGGAGACCTCCTACGAGCAGTACTTC. Translation: CASGLVQGETSYEQYF.

CDR3 in DNA: TGTGCCAGCAGTGCGTCTCAGGGATGGGGTGAAAAACTGTTTTTT. It codes for CASSASQGWGEKLFF. The gene calls are TRBV25-1 and TRBJ1-4; possible D gene TRBD1, 5 bases. The germline gives CDR1 MGHDK, CDR2 SYGVNS. The CDR3 is 15 amino acids. Trimming took off 4 bases at V and 7 bases at J, with 16 bases between the two ends.

The rearrangement links TRBV28 to TRBJ1-3; 10 bases map to TRBD1. The CDR3 contains 16 residues. Germline trimming cut 4 bases from V and 3 bases from J; bases unmatched to any gene: 6. Germline V gene data show CDR1 as MDHEN and CDR2 as SYDVKM. This CDR3 is CASSSWTGGNGNTIYF. The CDR3 nucleotides read TGTGCCAGCAGTTCGTGGACAGGGGGGAATGGAAACACCATATATTTT.

The rearrangement joins TRBV7-8 to TRBJ1-5; 7 nucleotides match TRBD1. This CDR3 has 15 residues. With 5 bases clipped from V and 4 bases from J, the junction kept 8 bases outside the gene matches. Germline V lookup: CDR1 SGHVS, CDR2 FQNEAQ. This CDR3 is CASSPDRERNQPQHF. The CDR3 DNA reads TGTGCCAGCAGCCCCGACAGGGAACGAAATCAGCCCCAGCATTTT.

V usage is TRBV5-1 and J usage is TRBJ2-2; D might be TRBD2 (6 bases). The ends were cut back, 1 base at V and 4 bases at J, with 14 bases in the middle. Germline V gene lookup returns CDR1 SGHRS and CDR2 YFSETQ. This CDR3 is 16 amino acids long. CDR3 sequence reads: CASSLSGGSGTGELFF. CDR3 nucleotides: TGCGCCAGCAGCTTGAGCGGAGGGAGTGGCACCGGGGAGCTGTTTTTT.

This sequence joins TRBV11-3 and TRBJ2-7, with D unresolved. The germline V and J ends were trimmed by 2 bases and 6 bases, with 5 bases remaining between them. Germline-derived CDR1 and CDR2 are SGHNT and YENEEA. The CDR3 totals 11 residues. The CDR3 loop is CASSLHSEQYF. The DNA of the CDR3 is TGTGCCAGCAGCTTACATTCCGAGCAGTACTTC.

The chain combines TRBV18 with TRBJ1-6; D is perhaps TRBD1 (6 bases). Germline V lookup: CDR1 KGHSH, CDR2 LQKENI. This CDR3 has 14 residues. V lost 10 bases and J lost 7, with 17 bases in between. The CDR3 DNA is TGTGCCACCTCTTCGGACAGAGCGAATTCACCCCTCCACTTT. It codes for CATSSDRANSPLHF.

The V and J genes are TRBV5-8 and TRBJ1-1; 7 positions match TRBD1. From germline, CDR1 is SGHTS and CDR2 YDEGEE. This CDR3 spans 16 amino acids. V gave up 3 bases and J gave up 3 bases; unmatched junction bases: 11. This chain's CDR3 is CASSSLRAGGHTEAFF. The CDR3 nucleotides are TGTGCCAGCAGCTCCCTTAGGGCAGGGGGTCACACTGAAGCTTTCTTT. Full variable domain (outside the CDR3, taken from reference TRBV5-8 and TRBJ1-1): EAGVTQSPTHLIKTRGQQATLRCSPISGHTSVYWYQQALGLGLQFLLWYDEGEERNRGNFPPRFSGRQFPNYSSELNVNALELEDSALYLCASSSLRAGGHTEAFFGQGTRLTVV.

The CDR3 DNA reads as TGTGCCAGCAGCTTAGGGAGCGGACTCTACAATGAGCAGTTCTTC. Protein: CASSLGSGLYNEQFF. The chain couples TRBV7-7 to TRBJ2-1; a weak D match, TRBD2 (5 bases). Germline CDR1 reads SSHAT; CDR2 reads FNYEAQ (reference sequence). Trimming removed 1 base at V and 3 bases at J, with 10 bases between. The CDR3 has 15 residues. The full variable domain, completed using reference TRBV7-7 and TRBJ2-1, is GAGVSQSPRYKVTKRGQDVTLRCDPISSHATLYWYQQALGQGPEFLTYFNYEAQPDKSGLPSDRFSAERPEGSISTLTIQRTEQRDSAMYRCASSLGSGLYNEQFFGPGTRLTVL.

The chain uses TRBV7-9 and TRBJ2-1; D not resolved. The germline V gene has CDR1 SEHNR and CDR2 FQNEAQ (reference sequence). The CDR3 loop spans 12 amino acids. The V end lost 3 bases, the J end lost 6 bases, and 6 bases lay between the germline ends. CDR3 sequence: CASSLEINEQFF. DNA of the CDR3: TGTGCCAGCAGCTTGGAGATCAATGAGCAGTTCTTC. Full variable domain (outside the CDR3, taken from reference TRBV7-9 and TRBJ2-1): DTGVSQNPRHKITKRGQNVTFRCDPISEHNRLYWYRQTLGQGPEFLTYFQNEAQLEKSRLLSDRFSAERPKGSFSTLEIQRTEQGDSAMYLCASSLEINEQFFGPGTRLTVL.

The V gene is TRBV28, the J gene TRBJ1-5; no definite D call. The CDR3 loop spans 12 amino acids. Trimming pared 7 bases from V and 9 bases from J, leaving 13 bases between. CDR1 MDHEN and CDR2 SYDVKM come from the germline V gene. The CDR3 reads CASTTPRGPQHF. The CDR3 DNA reads TGTGCCAGCACAACCCCCCGGGGGCCCCAGCATTTT.

The chain carries TRBV4-1 and TRBJ2-1, with 9 bases that match TRBD2. Losses at the gene ends were 1 base for V and 10 bases for J; bases not matched to a gene: 11. The CDR3 is made up of 16 amino acids. From germline, CDR1 is MGHRA and CDR2 YSYEKL. CDR3: CASSQGLASGAREQFF. CDR3 nucleotide sequence: TGCGCCAGCAGCCAAGGTCTCGCTAGCGGGGCTCGGGAGCAGTTCTTC.

This chain joins TRBV19 and TRBJ1-4; D unresolved. This CDR3 is 15 amino acids long. Trimming took 6 bases from V and 0 from J, leaving 11 bases between them. In germline, CDR1 is LNHDA, CDR2 SQIVND (reference sequence). The CDR3 reads CASSQGRATNEKLFF. CDR3 DNA: TGTGCCAGTAGCCAAGGGCGGGCAACTAATGAAAAACTGTTTTTT.

V usage is TRBV5-1 and J usage is TRBJ1-4; 8 bases are a match to TRBD1. V dropped 1 base and J dropped 2; count of bases not matched to a gene: 4. The CDR3 is 16 residues long. CDR1 SGHRS and CDR2 YFSETQ come from the germline V gene. The CDR3 is CASSLWTGSTNEKLFF. In nucleotides, the CDR3 is TGCGCCAGCAGCTTGTGGACAGGGTCTACTAATGAAAAACTGTTTTTT.

The V gene is TRBV5-4, the J gene TRBJ1-1; D perhaps matches TRBD1 (6 bases). The V gene's germline CDR1 is SGHNT and CDR2 YYREEE (reference sequence). Trimming removed 4 bases at V and 7 bases at J, with 17 bases between. The CDR3 sequence is 14 residues long. For the CDR3, the DNA is TGTGCCAGCAGCCCGTGGAACAGGGACGATGAAGCTTTCTTT. This gives the protein CASSPWNRDDEAFF.

This chain joins TRBV6-1 and TRBJ1-5, with TRBD1 identical over 8 bases. The CDR3 runs 15 residues. V trimming: 4 bases; J trimming: 5 bases; junction bases outside the gene matches: 7. The germline gives CDR1 MNHNS, CDR2 SASEGT. CDR3 nucleotide sequence: TGTGCCAGCAGTGGGAGACAGGGGTTTCATCAGCCCCAGCATTTT. It translates to CASSGRQGFHQPQHF.

This CDR3 reads CASSPLTRTSGSRDEQFF. The CDR3 DNA reads as TGTGCCAGCAGTCCGTTAACTCGGACTAGCGGGAGTAGGGATGAGCAGTTCTTC. V gene TRBV28 combines with J gene TRBJ2-1; 13 bases line up with TRBD2. CDR1 and CDR2 (germline): MDHEN, SYDVKM. This CDR3 has 18 amino acids. J lost 8 bases, V lost 5 bases, and 15 bases had no gene match.